This T cell receptor beta chain was documented in a study of blood T cells in healthy people across ages. A second about 7 to 12 cycle PCR used barcoded and J-beta primers. TCRdb processed the 5' RACE reads anew with MiXCR; each CDR3 protein has one entry. The sample lists approximately 690,000 distinct CDR3 sequences; 40% to 50% were seen once. Of note for this clonotype: Its antigen is undetermined.

Healthy Russian Caucasian donors spanned ages about 6 to 100 years. Per sample, a minimum of 6.5 million PBMCs were isolated. Regarding the study as a whole: Measured against age, TCR beta diversity per million T cells decreased in a roughly linear manner.

The CDR3 is 15 residues long. With V trimmed by 4 bases and J by 4 bases, 8 bases remained unmatched. Germline CDR1 and CDR2: SGHRS and YFSETQ. The sequence derives from an older man in good health. Material: blood. The J gene is TRBJ2-5, the V gene TRBV5-1, with 9 nucleotides matching TRBD1. The CDR3 loop reads CASSRGTGRIETQYF. The CDR3 DNA follows: TGCGCCAGCAGCCGCGGGACAGGGAGAATAGAGACCCAGTACTTC.